These 2 T cell receptor beta chains share one sample of origin, sequenced in a study of shared clonotypes between healthy human individuals. This table comes from immunoSEQ multiplex PCR, and its TCRdb copy is limited to in-frame clones, with some not included. The table records more than 400,000 clones, approximately 94% of them present only once. The sequencing sample was made of naive CD4+ T cells sorted from blood. Sample subset: CD45RA+ positively selected. All receptors derive from a woman in her 30s in good health.

The J gene is TRBJ1-2, the V gene TRBV10-3, with a tentative D call TRBD1 (5 bases). Between the trimmed V and J ends, which lost 6 bases and 2 bases, there was a span of 10 bases. The CDR3 contains 13 residues. CDR1 is ENHRY and CDR2 is SYGVKD in the germline V gene. CDR3 protein: CAIRDTGNYGYTF. CDR3 sequence (DNA): TGTGCCATCAGGGACACCGGGAACTATGGCTACACCTTC.

The chain has TRBV28 and TRBJ2-7; TRBD1 aligns across 7 bases. CDR1 and CDR2 (germline): MDHEN, SYDVKM. V shed 8 bases, J shed 1 base, and the junction held 14 bases outside the gene matches. This CDR3 region has 16 residues. CDR3 in amino acids: CASFRSYGTESYEQYF. The DNA for the CDR3 is TGTGCCAGCTTTCGATCTTATGGGACAGAGTCCTACGAGCAGTACTTC.